This T cell receptor (beta chain) derives from a study of blood T cell repertoires in COVID-19. Germline V CDR1 and CDR2: MNHEY, SVGAGI. This CDR3 contains 13 residues. Trimming cost V 2 bases and J 1 base, with 5 bases left between them. Under the authors' procedure: Using reference gene primer amplification, nucleated cell counts were estimated. Some clones are missing from TCRdb's copy, which holds only in-frame ones; the method was immunoSEQ multiplex PCR. That table supplies the V and J calls and clone size; D and trimming were determined from the DNA. The data hold under 200,000 clones, with about 88% observed a single time.

The clonotype comes from a man in his 60s with acute or convalescent COVID-19. Sequencing used peripheral blood. The gene calls are TRBV6-5 and TRBJ1-1; the D is unclear. CDR3 loop: CASSYGSNTEAFF. The CDR3 DNA sequence: TGTGCCAGCAGTTACGGCTCGAACACTGAAGCTTTCTTT.